This T cell receptor (beta chain) originates from a study of follicular helper T cells after annual influenza vaccination. Germline V gene lookup returns CDR1 SNHLY and CDR2 FYNNEI. The CDR3 extends over 15 amino acids. V gave up 0 bases and J gave up 4 bases, with 11 bases separating them. With regard to this clone: Its antigen is not identified.

Profiling relied on immunoSEQ multiplex PCR, and the TCRdb table lists in-frame clones only, not all of them. The repertoire holds approximately 9,800 clones, with 83% as singletons. Time point indicated: 2015-2016 season, 7 days after influenza vaccination. Between about 40 and 110 mL of blood was drawn per time point. The study's findings and limits: Each annual vaccination recalled recurring oligoclonal ICOS+CD38+ cTfh clonotypes.

The sequence was collected from an adult who received the influenza vaccine. The source was CXCR5- memory CD4+ T cells sorted from blood, collected 7 days after influenza vaccination. The genes are TRBV2 and TRBJ2-3; no definite D call. CDR3 bases: TGTGCCAGCAGTGAAGCCAGGATTTTTTCAGATACGCAGTATTTT. Translated: CASSEARIFSDTQYF.